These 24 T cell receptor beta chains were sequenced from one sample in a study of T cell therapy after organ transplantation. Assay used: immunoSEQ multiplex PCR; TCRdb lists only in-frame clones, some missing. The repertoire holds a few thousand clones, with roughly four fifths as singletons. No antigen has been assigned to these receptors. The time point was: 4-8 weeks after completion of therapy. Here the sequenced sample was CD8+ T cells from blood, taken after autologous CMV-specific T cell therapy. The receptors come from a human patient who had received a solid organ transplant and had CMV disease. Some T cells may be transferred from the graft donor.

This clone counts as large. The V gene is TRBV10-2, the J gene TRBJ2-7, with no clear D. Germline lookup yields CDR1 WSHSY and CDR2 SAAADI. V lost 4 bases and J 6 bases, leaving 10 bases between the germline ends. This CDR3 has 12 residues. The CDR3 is CASSGGLAEQYF. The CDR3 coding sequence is TGCGCCAGCAGTGGGGGTCTCGCCGAGCAGTACTTC.

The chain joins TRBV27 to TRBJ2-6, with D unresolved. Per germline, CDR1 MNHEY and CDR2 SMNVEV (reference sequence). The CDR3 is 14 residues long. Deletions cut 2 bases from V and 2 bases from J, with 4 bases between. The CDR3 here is CASSLGPGANVLTF. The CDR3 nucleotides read TGTGCCAGCAGTTTAGGGCCTGGGGCCAACGTCCTGACTTTC. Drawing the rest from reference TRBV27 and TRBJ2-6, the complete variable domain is EAQVTQNPRYLITVTGKKLTVTCSQNMNHEYMSWYRQDPGLGLRQIYYSMNVEVTDKGDVPEGYKVSRKEKRNFPLILESPSPNQTSLYFCASSLGPGANVLTFGAGSRLTVL.

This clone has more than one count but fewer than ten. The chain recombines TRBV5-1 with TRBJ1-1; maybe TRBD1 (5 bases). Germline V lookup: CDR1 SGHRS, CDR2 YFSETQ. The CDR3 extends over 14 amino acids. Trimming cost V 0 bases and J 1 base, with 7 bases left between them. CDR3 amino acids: CASSLADRNTEAFF. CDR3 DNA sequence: TGCGCCAGCAGCTTGGCCGACAGGAACACTGAAGCTTTCTTT.

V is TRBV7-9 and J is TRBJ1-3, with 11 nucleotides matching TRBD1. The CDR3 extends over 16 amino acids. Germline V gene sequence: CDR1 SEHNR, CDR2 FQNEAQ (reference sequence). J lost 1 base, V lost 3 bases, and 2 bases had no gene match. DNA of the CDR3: TGTGCCAGCAGCTTGGGGACAGGGGGTTCTGGAAACACCATATATTTT. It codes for CASSLGTGGSGNTIYF. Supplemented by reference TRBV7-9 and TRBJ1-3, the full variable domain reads DTGVSQNPRHKITKRGQNVTFRCDPISEHNRLYWYRQTLGQGPEFLTYFQNEAQLEKSRLLSDRFSAERPKGSFSTLEIQRTEQGDSAMYLCASSLGTGGSGNTIYFGEGSWLTVV.

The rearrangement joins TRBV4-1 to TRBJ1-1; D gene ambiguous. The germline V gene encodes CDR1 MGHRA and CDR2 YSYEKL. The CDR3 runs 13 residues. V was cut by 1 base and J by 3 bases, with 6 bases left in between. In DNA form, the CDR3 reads TGCGCCAGCAGCCAAGCACGGGACACTGAAGCTTTCTTT. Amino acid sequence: CASSQARDTEAFF.

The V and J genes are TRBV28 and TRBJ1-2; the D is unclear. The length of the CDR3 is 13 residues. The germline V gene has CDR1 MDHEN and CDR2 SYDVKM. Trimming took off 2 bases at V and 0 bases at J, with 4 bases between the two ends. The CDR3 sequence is CASSLGSNYGYTF. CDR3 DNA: TGTGCCAGCAGTTTAGGCTCTAACTATGGCTACACCTTC.

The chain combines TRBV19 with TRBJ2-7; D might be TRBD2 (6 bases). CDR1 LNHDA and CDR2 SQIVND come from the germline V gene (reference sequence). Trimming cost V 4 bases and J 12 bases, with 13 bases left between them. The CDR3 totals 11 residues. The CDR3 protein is CASSSGMETYF. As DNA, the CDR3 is TGTGCCAGTAGTAGCGGGATGGAAACGTACTTC.

This chain's CDR3 is CASSYSSGASYEQYF. The CDR3, as DNA: TGTGCCAGCAGTTACTCGAGCGGGGCCTCCTACGAGCAGTACTTC. The chain has TRBV6-6 and TRBJ2-7; 7 nucleotides line up with TRBD2. Germline V gene lookup returns CDR1 MNHNY and CDR2 SVGAGI (reference sequence). This CDR3 region has 15 residues. Trimming removed 0 bases from V and 0 bases from J; junction bases left unmatched: 2.

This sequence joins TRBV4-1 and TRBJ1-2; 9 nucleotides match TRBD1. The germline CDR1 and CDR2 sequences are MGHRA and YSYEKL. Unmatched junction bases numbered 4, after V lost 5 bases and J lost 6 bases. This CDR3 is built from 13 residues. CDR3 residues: CASSGTGGNGYTF. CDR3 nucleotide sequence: TGCGCCAGCAGCGGAACAGGGGGCAATGGCTACACCTTC.

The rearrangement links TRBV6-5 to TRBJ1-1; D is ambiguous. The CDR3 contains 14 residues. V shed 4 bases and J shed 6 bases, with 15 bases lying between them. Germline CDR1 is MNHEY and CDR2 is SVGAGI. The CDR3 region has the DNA TGTGCCAGCAGTTTGAAAGGGCCTGGGGCTGAAGCTTTCTTT. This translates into CASSLKGPGAEAFF.

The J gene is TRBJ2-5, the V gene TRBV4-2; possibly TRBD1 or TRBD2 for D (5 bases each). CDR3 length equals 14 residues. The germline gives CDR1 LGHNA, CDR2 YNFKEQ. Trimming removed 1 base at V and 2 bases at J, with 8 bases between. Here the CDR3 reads CASSQGGEQETQYF. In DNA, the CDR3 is TGTGCCAGCAGCCAAGGAGGGGAACAAGAGACCCAGTACTTC.

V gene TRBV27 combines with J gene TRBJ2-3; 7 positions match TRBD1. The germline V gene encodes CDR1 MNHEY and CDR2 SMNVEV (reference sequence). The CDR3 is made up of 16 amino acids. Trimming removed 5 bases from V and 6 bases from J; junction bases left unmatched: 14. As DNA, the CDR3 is TGTGCCAGCAGTCCAACCTGGGGACAGTATATCGATACGCAGTATTTT. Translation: CASSPTWGQYIDTQYF.

CDR3 sequence reads: CASSLQGPRQPQHF. Here the CDR3 DNA reads TGTGCCAGCAGTCTACAGGGCCCCAGGCAGCCCCAGCATTTT. The chain carries TRBV28 and TRBJ1-5; a possible D gene is TRBD1 (6 bases). Trimming took off 5 bases at V and 7 bases at J, with 15 bases between the two ends. CDR3 length equals 14 residues. Germline V gene sequence: CDR1 MDHEN, CDR2 SYDVKM.

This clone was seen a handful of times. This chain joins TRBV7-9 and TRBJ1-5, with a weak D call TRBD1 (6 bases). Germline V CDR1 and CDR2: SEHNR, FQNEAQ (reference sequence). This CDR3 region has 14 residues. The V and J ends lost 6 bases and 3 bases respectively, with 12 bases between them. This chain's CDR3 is CASRTGGVNQPQHF. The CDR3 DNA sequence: TGTGCCAGCAGGACAGGAGGGGTCAATCAGCCCCAGCATTTT.

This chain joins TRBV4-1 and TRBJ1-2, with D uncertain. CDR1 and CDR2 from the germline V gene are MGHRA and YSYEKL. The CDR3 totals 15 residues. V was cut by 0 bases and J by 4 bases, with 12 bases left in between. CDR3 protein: CASSQDTAATYGYTF. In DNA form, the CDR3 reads TGCGCCAGCAGCCAAGATACTGCAGCTACCTATGGCTACACCTTC.

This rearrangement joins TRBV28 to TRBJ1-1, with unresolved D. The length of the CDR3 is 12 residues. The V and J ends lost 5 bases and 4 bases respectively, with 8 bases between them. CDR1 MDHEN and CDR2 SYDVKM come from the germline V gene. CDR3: CASSRRGTEAFF. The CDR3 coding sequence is TGTGCCAGCAGTCGACGTGGCACTGAAGCTTTCTTT.

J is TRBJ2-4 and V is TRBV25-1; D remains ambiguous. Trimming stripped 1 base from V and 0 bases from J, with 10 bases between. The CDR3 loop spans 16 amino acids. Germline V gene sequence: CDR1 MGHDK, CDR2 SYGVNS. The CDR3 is CASSESRTVAKNIQYF. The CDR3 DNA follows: TGTGCCAGCAGTGAATCACGGACGGTAGCCAAAAACATTCAGTACTTC.

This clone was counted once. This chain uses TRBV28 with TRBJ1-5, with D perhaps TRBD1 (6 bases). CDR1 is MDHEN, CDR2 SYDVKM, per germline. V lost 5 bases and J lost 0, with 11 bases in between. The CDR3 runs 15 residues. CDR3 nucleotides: TGTGCCAGCAGTCCCGGGACAACTAGCAATCAGCCCCAGCATTTT. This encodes CASSPGTTSNQPQHF.

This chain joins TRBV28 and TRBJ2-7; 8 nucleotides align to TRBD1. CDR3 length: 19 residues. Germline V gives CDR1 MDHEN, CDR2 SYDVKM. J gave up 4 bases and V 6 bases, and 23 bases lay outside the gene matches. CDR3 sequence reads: CASRPLLAPVEDRVYEQYF. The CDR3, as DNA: TGTGCCAGCAGGCCCCTACTGGCCCCGGTTGAGGACAGGGTATACGAGCAGTACTTC.

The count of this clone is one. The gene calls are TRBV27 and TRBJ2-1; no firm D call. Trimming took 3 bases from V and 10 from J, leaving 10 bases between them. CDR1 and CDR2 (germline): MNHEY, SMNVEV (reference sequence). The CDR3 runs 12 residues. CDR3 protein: CASSFPREEQFF. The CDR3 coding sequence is TGTGCCAGCAGTTTCCCTCGAGAAGAGCAGTTCTTC.

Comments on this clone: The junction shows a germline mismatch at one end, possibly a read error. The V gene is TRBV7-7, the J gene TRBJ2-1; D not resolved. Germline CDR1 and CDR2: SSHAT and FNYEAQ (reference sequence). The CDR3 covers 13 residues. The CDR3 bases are TGTGCTAGCAGCTTAGCTTTCGGCAATGAGCAGTTCTTC. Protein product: CASSLAFGNEQFF.

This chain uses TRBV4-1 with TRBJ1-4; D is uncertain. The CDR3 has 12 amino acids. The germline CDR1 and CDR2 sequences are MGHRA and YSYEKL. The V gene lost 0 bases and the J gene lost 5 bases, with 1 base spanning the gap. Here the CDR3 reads CASSQENEKLFF. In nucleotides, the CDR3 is TGCGCCAGCAGCCAAGAAAATGAAAAACTGTTTTTT.

CDR3 in DNA: TGTGCCAGCAGTCCTCTGTCCCCCTACGAGCAGTACTTC. Translated, it gives CASSPLSPYEQYF. The chain recombines TRBV28 with TRBJ2-7; unclear D gene. Germline V gene lookup returns CDR1 MDHEN and CDR2 SYDVKM. This CDR3 spans 13 amino acids. The V end lost 5 bases, the J end lost 2 bases, and 10 bases lay between the germline ends.

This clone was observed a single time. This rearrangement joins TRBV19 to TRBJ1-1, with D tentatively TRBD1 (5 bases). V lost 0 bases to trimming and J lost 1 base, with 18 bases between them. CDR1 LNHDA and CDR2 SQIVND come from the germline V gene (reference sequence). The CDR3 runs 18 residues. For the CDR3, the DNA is TGTGCCAGTAGTATAGATGGGGCTGGGGTGGGCTCGAACACTGAAGCTTTCTTT. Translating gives CASSIDGAGVGSNTEAFF. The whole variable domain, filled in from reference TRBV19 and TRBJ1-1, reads DGGITQSPKYLFRKEGQNVTLSCEQNLNHDAMYWYRQDPGQGLRLIYYSQIVNDFQKGDIAEGYSVSREKKESFPLTVTSAQKNPTAFYLCASSIDGAGVGSNTEAFFGQGTRLTVV.